A selection of T cell receptor beta chains follows, all from one sample in a study of beta chain features in type 1 diabetes. TCRdb keeps only in-frame clones here, not all; method: immunoSEQ multiplex PCR. The sample holds around 140,000 clones, 10% to 15% seen once. The sequenced material came from central memory CD4+ T cells from blood. Source of these receptors: a man in his late teens or twenties with type 1 diabetes. The CDR3 runs from the conserved cysteine through the conserved F or W. Each record gives: clone size, D gene, J gene, V gene, CDR3 length, CDR3 DNA, CDR3 protein. The D gene is left open where the match is weak. Not all rows give a size; the values are once, few, many and, for expanded clones, a class.

size: .; D: .; J: TRBJ2-6; V: TRBV5-1; length: 15; DNA: TGCGCCAGCAGCTTGGGGAGCTCTGGGGCCAACGTCCTGACTTTC; CDR3: CASSLGSSGANVLTF
size: .; D: .; J: TRBJ2-7; V: TRBV18; length: 14; DNA: TGTGCCAGCTCCGCCGGCAGGCCCGCCTACGAGCAGTACTTC; CDR3: CASSAGRPAYEQYF
size: .; D: .; J: TRBJ1-1; V: TRBV30; length: 13; DNA: TGTGCCTGGAGTGTGGGCATGAACACTGAAGCTTTCTTT; CDR3: CAWSVGMNTEAFF
size: .; D: .; J: TRBJ2-3; V: TRBV7-2; length: 13; DNA: TGTGCCAGCAGCATCAAACCCCCGGATACGCAGTATTTT; CDR3: CASSIKPPDTQYF
size: few; D: .; J: TRBJ2-5; V: TRBV5-8; length: 14; DNA: TGTGCCAGCAGCTTCGGGCAGAACCAAGAGACCCAGTACTTC; CDR3: CASSFGQNQETQYF
size: few; D: .; J: TRBJ2-5; V: TRBV6-4; length: 17; DNA: TGTGCCCGCAGCCACCCGTGTCTGAGGTCAAGAGGGGAGACCCAGTACTTC; CDR3: CARSHPCLRSRGETQYF
size: many; D: .; J: TRBJ2-5; V: TRBV18; length: 13; DNA: TGTGCCAGCTCAACCAGGGTTGGCGAGACCCAGTACTTC; CDR3: CASSTRVGETQYF
size: .; D: TRBD1; J: TRBJ1-1; V: TRBV5-4; length: 15; DNA: TGTGCCAGCAGCCCGGAGGGGGCGCGCGGCACTGAAGCTTTCTTT; CDR3: CASSPEGARGTEAFF
size: .; D: TRBD2; J: TRBJ2-1; V: TRBV7-8; length: 15; DNA: TGTGCCAGCAGCCTGACTAGCGGACTTTACAATGAGCAGTTCTTC; CDR3: CASSLTSGLYNEQFF
size: .; D: TRBD1; J: TRBJ2-2; V: TRBV7-7; length: 14; DNA: TGTGCCAGCAGCTCAATGACAGGGTCCGGGGAGCTGTTTTTT; CDR3: CASSSMTGSGELFF
size: few; D: TRBD1; J: TRBJ2-7; V: TRBV5-1; length: 13; DNA: TGCGCCAGCGGAAACAGGGGGCTGGGCGAGCAGTACTTC; CDR3: CASGNRGLGEQYF
size: few; D: .; J: TRBJ2-3; V: TRBV18; length: 15; DNA: TGTGCCAGCTCACTGATGGCACTGAGCACAGATACGCAGTATTTT; CDR3: CASSLMALSTDTQYF
size: .; D: TRBD1; J: TRBJ2-7; V: TRBV10-3; length: 15; DNA: TGTGCCATCGAGCCCGGGACAGGGTCACACTACGAGCAGTACTTC; CDR3: CAIEPGTGSHYEQYF
size: few; D: .; J: TRBJ2-7; V: TRBV28; length: 15; DNA: TGTGCCAGCAGTTTTATTTCGGGGGGCACGGGCGAGCAGTACTTC; CDR3: CASSFISGGTGEQYF
size: .; D: TRBD1; J: TRBJ2-5; V: TRBV5-1; length: 16; DNA: TGCGCCAGCAGCCCAGGGACAGGCAATTATCGAGAGACCCAGTACTTC; CDR3: CASSPGTGNYRETQYF
size: .; D: .; J: TRBJ2-5; V: TRBV21-1; length: 15; DNA: TGTGCCAGCAGCAATCTTGGCAGGGCCAAGGAGACCCAGTACTTC; CDR3: CASSNLGRAKETQYF
size: .; D: .; J: TRBJ1-6; V: TRBV10-3; length: 14; DNA: TGTGCCATCAGTGAGGGACAGAATAATTCACCCCTCCACTTT; CDR3: CAISEGQNNSPLHF
size: few; D: .; J: TRBJ1-2; V: TRBV21-1; length: 17; DNA: TGTGCCAGCAGCCCCCAAGGGACAGGGCAACCGAACTATGGCTACACCTTC; CDR3: CASSPQGTGQPNYGYTF
size: .; D: .; J: TRBJ2-6; V: TRBV28; length: 17; DNA: TGTGCCAGCAGTTCCCCCCAGGACTTCTCTGGGGCCAACGTCCTGACTTTC; CDR3: CASSSPQDFSGANVLTF
size: few; D: TRBD1; J: TRBJ2-1; V: TRBV29-1; length: 13; DNA: TGCAGCGTTACGGGACAGGGTAACAATGAGCAGTTCTTC; CDR3: CSVTGQGNNEQFF
size: few; D: TRBD1; J: TRBJ2-5; V: TRBV18; length: 15; DNA: TGTGCCAGCTCACCACCTTCGACAGGGGGAGAGACCCAGTACTTC; CDR3: CASSPPSTGGETQYF
size: few; D: TRBD1; J: TRBJ2-3; V: TRBV9; length: 16; DNA: TGTGCCAGCAGCCCCACCGGGACAGCTAGCACAGATACGCAGTATTTT; CDR3: CASSPTGTASTDTQYF
size: few; D: .; J: TRBJ1-2; V: TRBV4-1; length: 17; DNA: TGCGCCAGCAGCCAAGGTCTTGCGGACGGCACTAACTATGGCTACACCTTC; CDR3: CASSQGLADGTNYGYTF
size: few; D: .; J: TRBJ1-2; V: TRBV30; length: 15; DNA: TGTGCCTGGACCCGTACGGGCGCATCCAACTATGGCTACACCTTC; CDR3: CAWTRTGASNYGYTF
size: many; D: .; J: TRBJ2-5; V: TRBV9; length: 12; DNA: TGTGCCAGCAGCCTGCGAGGGGAGACCCAGTACTTC; CDR3: CASSLRGETQYF
size: few; D: TRBD1; J: TRBJ1-1; V: TRBV28; length: 14; DNA: TGTGCCAGCAGATCCGGGACAGGGGGCACTGAAGCTTTCTTT; CDR3: CASRSGTGGTEAFF
size: .; D: TRBD2; J: TRBJ2-3; V: TRBV28; length: 15; DNA: TGTGCCAGCAGTCCCTCGGGGGGTGGCACAGATACGCAGTATTTT; CDR3: CASSPSGGGTDTQYF
size: .; D: .; J: TRBJ1-5; V: TRBV19; length: 14; DNA: TGTGCTACGTCGGGAGACAATAGCAATCAGCCCCAGCATTTT; CDR3: CATSGDNSNQPQHF
size: .; D: .; J: TRBJ1-6; V: TRBV30; length: 13; DNA: TGTGCCTGGAGTAGGCAGGATAATTCACCCCTCCACTTT; CDR3: CAWSRQDNSPLHF
size: few; D: TRBD1; J: TRBJ1-2; V: TRBV29-1; length: 11; DNA: TGCAGCGTTTGGGACAGGAGAGGCTACACCTTC; CDR3: CSVWDRRGYTF
size: few; D: TRBD1; J: TRBJ1-2; V: TRBV10-3; length: 13; DNA: TGTGCCATCAGTGAATCAGGGGGCGAGAGCTACACCTTC; CDR3: CAISESGGESYTF
size: few; D: .; J: TRBJ2-5; V: TRBV29-1; length: 14; DNA: TGCAGCGTTGAAGGGGTTACCAATCAAGAGACCCAGTACTTC; CDR3: CSVEGVTNQETQYF
size: .; D: TRBD1; J: TRBJ2-7; V: TRBV6-5; length: 14; DNA: TGTGCCAGCAGGCGTGGGACAGGGGTCTACGAGCAGTACTTC; CDR3: CASRRGTGVYEQYF
size: .; D: TRBD1; J: TRBJ2-2; V: TRBV19; length: 16; DNA: TGTGCCAGTAGTATCCATGGGACAGGGAAAACCGGGGAGCTGTTTTTT; CDR3: CASSIHGTGKTGELFF
size: few; D: .; J: TRBJ1-2; V: TRBV4-1; length: 15; DNA: TGCGCCAGCAGACTTCCGGGTAGCCTCAAGGATGGCTACACCTTC; CDR3: CASRLPGSLKDGYTF
size: .; D: .; J: TRBJ1-5; V: TRBV30; length: 15; DNA: TGTGCCTTGACTCTAAGAGGGGCCCTTGGGCAGCCCCAGCATTTT; CDR3: CALTLRGALGQPQHF
size: few; D: .; J: TRBJ2-1; V: TRBV30; length: 17; DNA: TGTGCCCGGAGTAGGGGTAGCGGGGCCCTTCAGGGGGATGAGCAGTTCTTC; CDR3: CARSRGSGALQGDEQFF
size: few; D: .; J: TRBJ2-4; V: TRBV11-1; length: 11; DNA: TGTGCCAGCAGCTTAGACGACATTCAGTACTTC; CDR3: CASSLDDIQYF
size: .; D: TRBD1; J: TRBJ1-2; V: TRBV7-2; length: 13; DNA: TGTGCCAGCAGCCCCACAGGGGGAGGCGGCTACACCTTC; CDR3: CASSPTGGGGYTF
size: few; D: .; J: TRBJ2-3; V: TRBV14; length: 13; DNA: TGTGCCAGCAGCCAATCTATGGGAGATACGCAGTATTTT; CDR3: CASSQSMGDTQYF
size: few; D: .; J: TRBJ2-5; V: TRBV14; length: 14; DNA: TGTGCCAGCAGCCAAGCTGGTAGCCCCCGGACCCAGTACTTC; CDR3: CASSQAGSPRTQYF
size: .; D: .; J: TRBJ2-3; V: TRBV6-1; length: 13; DNA: TGTGCCAGCAGAAGCAGGGGTACAGATACGCAGTATTTT; CDR3: CASRSRGTDTQYF